This T cell receptor (beta chain) was sequenced in a study of CD8 T cells in ankylosing spondylitis. TCRdb reprocessed the 5' RACE reads via MiXCR and lists one record per CDR3 protein. The sample gives about 360,000 distinct CDR3 sequences, approximately 20% of which show up once; around 12% is in the top ten. This CDR3 is built from 16 residues. Trimming stripped 8 bases from V and 6 bases from J, with 22 bases between. The TCR was taken from a male donor with ankylosing spondylitis or in good health (not recorded which). Sequencing input: blood, either unsorted or a sorted T cell fraction (not recorded which). The J gene is TRBJ2-2, the V gene TRBV12-3 or TRBV12-4, with D perhaps matching TRBD2 (6 bases). The CDR3 reads CASRTLSTWRAGELFF. The CDR3 nucleotides read TGTGCCAGCCGAACTCTCTCCACCTGGAGGGCCGGGGAGCTGTTTTTT.